This entry lists 20 T cell receptor beta chains sequenced from one sample in a study of shared clonotypes between healthy human individuals. Assay: immunoSEQ multiplex PCR; the TCRdb copy retains only in-frame clones and omits some. The sample lists about 1 million clones, roughly 80% seen once, with approximately 1.5% in the top ten. Sequencing was performed on memory CD4+ T cells sorted from blood. Described subset: CD45RA-negative fraction. All receptors derive from a man between 18 and 35 years old in good health.

The chain has TRBV6-5 and TRBJ2-7; D is ambiguous. Germline values: CDR1 MNHEY, CDR2 SVGAGI. V shed 5 bases and J shed 4 bases, with 15 bases lying between them. This CDR3 region has 14 residues. CDR3 nucleotide sequence: TGTGCCAGCAGTCCCTATCGAAAGGGTTACGAGCAGTACTTC. The encoded protein is CASSPYRKGYEQYF.

This clone was detected a few times. The chain joins TRBV6-5 to TRBJ1-1, with unresolved D. The V end was cut by 4 bases, the J end by 2 bases, with 8 bases between. Germline CDR1 MNHEY, CDR2 SVGAGI. The CDR3 runs 13 residues. The CDR3 is CASSSSPNTEAFF. The CDR3 DNA sequence: TGTGCCAGCAGTTCAAGCCCTAACACTGAAGCTTTCTTT.

The V gene is TRBV11-2, the J gene TRBJ2-7; D not resolved. V dropped 7 bases and J dropped 2 bases, with 9 bases sitting between them. Germline CDR1 and CDR2: SGHAT and FQNNGV. There are 12 residues in the CDR3. The CDR3 loop reads CASTSSPYEQYF. The DNA of the CDR3 is TGTGCCAGCACCTCCTCCCCCTACGAGCAGTACTTC. Full variable domain (missing parts from reference TRBV11-2 and TRBJ2-7): EAGVAQSPRYKIIEKRQSVAFWCNPISGHATLYWYQQILGQGPKLLIQFQNNGVVDDSQLPKDRFSAERLKGVDSTLKIQPAKLEDSAVYLCASTSSPYEQYFGPGTRLTVT.

The rearrangement links TRBV9 to TRBJ2-5, with 8 bases fitting TRBD2. The ends lost 0 bases at V and 2 bases at J; junction bases unmatched: 9. Germline V lookup: CDR1 SGDLS, CDR2 YYNGEE. The CDR3 contains 17 residues. CDR3 sequence reads: CASSVGYLGRGQETQYF. CDR3 coding DNA: TGTGCCAGCAGCGTAGGGTACCTCGGGAGGGGTCAAGAGACCCAGTACTTC.

The count of this clone is one. V is TRBV2 and J is TRBJ2-1; 10 bases align to TRBD2. Germline values: CDR1 SNHLY, CDR2 FYNNEI. This CDR3 is built from 15 residues. The junction had 5 bases not matched to a gene; V was cut back by 3 bases and J by 6 bases. The CDR3 DNA is TGTGCCAGCAGTGAGGAACTAGCGGGGCCCAATGAGCAGTTCTTC. Its protein is CASSEELAGPNEQFF.

The table lists this clone with a count of one. The genes are TRBV4-3 and TRBJ2-1, with no clear D. Per the germline V gene, CDR1 is LGHNA and CDR2 is YSLEER. Trimming removed 1 base from V and 10 bases from J, with 11 bases in between. This CDR3 spans 13 amino acids. CDR3 residues: CASSQVTGKEQFF. The DNA of the CDR3 is TGCGCCAGCAGCCAAGTTACCGGAAAAGAGCAGTTCTTC.

Note on this clone: Other DNA sequences of this sample code for an identical CDR3. The V call is TRBV6-1, the J call TRBJ2-5; 7 bases fit TRBD1. Germline V CDR1 and CDR2: MNHNS, SASEGT. V lost 1 base and J lost 5; bases outside the gene matches: 7. There are 15 residues in the CDR3. In DNA form, the CDR3 reads TGTGCCAGCAGTGAAGGTCAAGGGGGCTTGGAGACCCAGTACTTC. It specifies CASSEGQGGLETQYF.

This chain links TRBV7-8 with TRBJ2-7; perhaps TRBD2 as D (6 bases). V lost 5 bases, J lost 5 bases, and 19 bases lay in between. In germline, CDR1 is SGHVS, CDR2 FQNEAQ. The CDR3 is 15 amino acids. CDR3 DNA: TGTGCCAGCAGCATGCGGGGCGGTACCCTAGACGAGCAGTACTTC. This gives the protein CASSMRGGTLDEQYF.

The gene calls are TRBV5-4 and TRBJ2-2, with 9 bases fitting TRBD2. Germline lookup yields CDR1 SGHNT and CDR2 YYREEE (reference sequence). V was clipped by 0 bases and J by 6 bases; unmatched bases: 3. This CDR3 contains 15 residues. CDR3 nucleotides: TGTGCCAGCAGCTTGGATGGCGGGAGGGCCGGGGAGCTGTTTTTT. Residues: CASSLDGGRAGELFF.

The chain carries TRBV6-1 and TRBJ1-5, with TRBD1 matching 7 bases. CDR3 length equals 15 residues. Germline V gene sequence: CDR1 MNHNS, CDR2 SASEGT. Losses at the gene ends were 6 bases for V and 4 bases for J; bases not matched to a gene: 9. In nucleotides, the CDR3 is TGTGCCAGCAGCCAGCCCGGGACAGCTAATCAGCCCCAGCATTTT. This codes for CASSQPGTANQPQHF.

This sequence joins TRBV30 and TRBJ1-2; tentative D call: TRBD1 (5 bases). The CDR3 extends over 14 amino acids. CDR1 is GTSNPN, CDR2 SVGIG, per germline (reference sequence). V lost 2 bases, J lost 1 base, and 11 bases lay in between. This CDR3 is CAWSPGTVNYGYTF. CDR3 nucleotides: TGTGCCTGGAGTCCCGGGACGGTTAACTATGGCTACACCTTC.

This rearrangement joins TRBV6-5 to TRBJ2-5, with TRBD2 identical over 9 bases. The germline CDR1 and CDR2 sequences are MNHEY and SVGAGI. This CDR3 is 15 amino acids long. Trimming cost V 4 bases and J 5 bases; bases outside gene matches: 8. CDR3 nucleotide sequence: TGTGCCAGCAGTTGGGCGCGGGAGGGCCGTGAGACCCAGTACTTC. It encodes CASSWAREGRETQYF.

This CDR3 reads CASSEGGERGYTF. The CDR3 DNA follows: TGTGCCAGCAGTGAAGGGGGGGAGCGAGGCTACACCTTC. The chain links TRBV2 to TRBJ1-2, with D tentatively TRBD1 (5 bases). The CDR3 covers 13 residues. Germline V gives CDR1 SNHLY, CDR2 FYNNEI. The ends were cut back, 1 base at V and 8 bases at J, with 11 bases in the middle.

The V call is TRBV11-3, the J call TRBJ2-7; D remains unclear. Trimming removed 3 bases from V and 2 bases from J, with 11 bases in between. The CDR3 is made up of 14 amino acids. CDR1 and CDR2 (germline): SGHNT, YENEEA. DNA of the CDR3: TGTGCCAGCAGCTTGGACCCTTCCACCTACGAGCAGTACTTC. It codes for CASSLDPSTYEQYF.

This sequence joins TRBV18 and TRBJ2-7, with D tentatively TRBD2 (6 bases). CDR1 is KGHSH, CDR2 LQKENI, per germline. V gave up 6 bases and J gave up 2 bases, with 14 bases separating them. This CDR3 has 14 residues. The CDR3 loop reads CASSRGTETYEQYF. The CDR3 nucleotides are TGTGCCAGCTCCCGCGGGACGGAAACCTACGAGCAGTACTTC.

This clone was seen once. The chain combines TRBV11-2 with TRBJ2-5; D not resolved. Trimming took 3 bases from V and 0 from J, leaving 5 bases between them. This CDR3 spans 13 amino acids. Germline V lookup: CDR1 SGHAT, CDR2 FQNNGV. The CDR3 loop is CASSLQNQETQYF. CDR3 DNA: TGTGCCAGCAGCTTGCAAAACCAAGAGACCCAGTACTTC.

This CDR3 reads CASSLGRGHPTGELFF. For the CDR3, the DNA is TGCGCCAGCAGCTTGGGCAGGGGACACCCCACCGGGGAGCTGTTTTTT. V is TRBV5-1 and J is TRBJ2-2; a weak D match, TRBD1 (6 bases). The CDR3 contains 16 residues. V was pared by 0 bases and J by 4 bases, with 13 bases between. Germline V lookup: CDR1 SGHRS, CDR2 YFSETQ.

This chain links TRBV4-3 with TRBJ2-7; possibly TRBD1 for D (5 bases). CDR1 and CDR2 from the germline V gene are LGHNA and YSLEER. This CDR3 is built from 15 residues. Trimming pared 4 bases from V and 5 bases from J, leaving 18 bases between. The CDR3 reads CASSRSRGTVNEQYF. The CDR3 DNA reads TGCGCCAGCAGCCGCAGTAGGGGTACCGTGAACGAGCAGTACTTC.

This clone has a handful of counts. The chain couples TRBV7-9 to TRBJ2-2; D not resolved. Germline CDR1 reads SEHNR; CDR2 reads FQNEAQ (reference sequence). The V end lost 11 bases, the J end lost 5 bases, and 24 bases lay between the germline ends. This CDR3 has 16 residues. This CDR3 reads CALKREGSGGTGELFF. The CDR3 coding sequence is TGTGCCCTGAAAAGAGAAGGGTCCGGTGGTACCGGGGAGCTGTTTTTT.

The genes are TRBV4-2 and TRBJ2-7; no firm D call. Trimming left V 4 bases short and J 0 bases short, with 13 bases between. The CDR3 extends over 15 amino acids. Germline V lookup: CDR1 LGHNA, CDR2 YNFKEQ. The chain's CDR3 is CASSRGGPTSYEQYF. In DNA, the CDR3 is TGTGCCAGCAGCCGCGGCGGTCCCACCTCCTACGAGCAGTACTTC.